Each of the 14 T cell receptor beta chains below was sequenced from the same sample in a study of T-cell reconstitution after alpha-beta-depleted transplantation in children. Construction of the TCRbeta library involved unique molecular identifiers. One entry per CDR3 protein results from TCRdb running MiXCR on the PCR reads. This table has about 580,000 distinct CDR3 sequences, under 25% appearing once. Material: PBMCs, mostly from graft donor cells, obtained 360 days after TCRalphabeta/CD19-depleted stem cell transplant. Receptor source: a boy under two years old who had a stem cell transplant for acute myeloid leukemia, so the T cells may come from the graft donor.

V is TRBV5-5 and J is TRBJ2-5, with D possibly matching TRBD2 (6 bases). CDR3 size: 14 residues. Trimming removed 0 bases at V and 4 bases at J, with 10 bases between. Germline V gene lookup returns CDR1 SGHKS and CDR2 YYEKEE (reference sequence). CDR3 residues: CASSLAASVETQYF. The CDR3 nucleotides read TGTGCCAGCAGCTTGGCCGCTAGCGTAGAGACCCAGTACTTC.

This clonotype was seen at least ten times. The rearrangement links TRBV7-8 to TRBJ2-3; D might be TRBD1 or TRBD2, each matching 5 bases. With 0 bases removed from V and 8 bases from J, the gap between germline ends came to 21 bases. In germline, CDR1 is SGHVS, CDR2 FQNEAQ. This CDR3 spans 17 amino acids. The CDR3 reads CASSLAGVLPAGGTQYF. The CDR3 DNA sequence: TGTGCCAGCAGCTTAGCGGGGGTCCTCCCCGCAGGTGGTACGCAGTATTTT.

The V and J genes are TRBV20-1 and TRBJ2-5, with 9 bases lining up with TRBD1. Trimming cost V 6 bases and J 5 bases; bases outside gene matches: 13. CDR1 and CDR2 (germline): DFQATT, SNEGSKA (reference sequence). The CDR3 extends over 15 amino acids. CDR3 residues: CSAAGQGDSYETQYF. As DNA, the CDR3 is TGCAGTGCCGCGGGACAGGGTGATTCCTATGAGACCCAGTACTTC.

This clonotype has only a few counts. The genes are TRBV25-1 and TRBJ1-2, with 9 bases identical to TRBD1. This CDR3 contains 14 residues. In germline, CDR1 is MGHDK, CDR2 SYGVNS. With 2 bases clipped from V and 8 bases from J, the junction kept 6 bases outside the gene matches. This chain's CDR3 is CASSETGGALGYTF. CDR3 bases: TGTGCCAGCAGTGAAACAGGGGGCGCGCTGGGCTACACCTTC.

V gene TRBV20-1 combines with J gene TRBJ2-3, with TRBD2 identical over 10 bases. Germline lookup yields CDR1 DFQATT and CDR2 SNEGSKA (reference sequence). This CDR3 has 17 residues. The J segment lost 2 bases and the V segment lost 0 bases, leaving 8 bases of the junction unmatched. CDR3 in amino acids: CSARDLKAGGVTDTQYF. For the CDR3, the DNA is TGCAGTGCTAGAGATCTCAAAGCGGGGGGGGTCACAGATACGCAGTATTTT.

CDR3 nucleotide sequence: TGCGCCAGCAGTGAGAGCGGACCAACATGGTCCTACGAGCAGTACGTC. Translation gives CASSESGPTWSYEQYV. The chain employs TRBV10-2 and TRBJ2-7; possible D gene TRBD2, 5 bases. Germline loops: CDR1 WSHSY, CDR2 SAAADI. Trimming left V 2 bases short and J 1 base short, with 15 bases between. CDR3 size: 16 residues.

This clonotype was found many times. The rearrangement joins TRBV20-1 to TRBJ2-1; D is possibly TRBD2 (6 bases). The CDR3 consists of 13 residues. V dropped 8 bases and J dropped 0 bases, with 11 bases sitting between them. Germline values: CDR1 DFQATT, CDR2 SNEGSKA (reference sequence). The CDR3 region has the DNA TGCAGTCCCGGGAGTCGCTCCTACAATGAGCAGTTCTTC. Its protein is CSPGSRSYNEQFF.

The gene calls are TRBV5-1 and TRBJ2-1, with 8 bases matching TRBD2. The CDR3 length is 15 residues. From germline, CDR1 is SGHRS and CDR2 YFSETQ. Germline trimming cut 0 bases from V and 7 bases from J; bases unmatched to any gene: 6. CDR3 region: CASSLEASGRNEQFF. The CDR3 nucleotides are TGCGCCAGCAGCTTGGAGGCTAGCGGGCGTAATGAGCAGTTCTTC.

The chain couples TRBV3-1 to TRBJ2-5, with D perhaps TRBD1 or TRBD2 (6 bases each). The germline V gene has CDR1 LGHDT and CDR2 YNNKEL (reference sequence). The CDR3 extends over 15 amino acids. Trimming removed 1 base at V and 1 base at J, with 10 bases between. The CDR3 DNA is TGTGCCAGCAGCCAAGTAGGGGGGTTCCAAGAGACCCAGTACTTC. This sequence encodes CASSQVGGFQETQYF.

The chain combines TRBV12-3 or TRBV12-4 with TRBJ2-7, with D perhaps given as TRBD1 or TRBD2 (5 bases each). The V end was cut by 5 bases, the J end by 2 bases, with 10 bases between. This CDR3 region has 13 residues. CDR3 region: CASSGTAPYEQYF. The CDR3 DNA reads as TGTGCCAGCAGTGGGACGGCCCCCTACGAGCAGTACTTC.

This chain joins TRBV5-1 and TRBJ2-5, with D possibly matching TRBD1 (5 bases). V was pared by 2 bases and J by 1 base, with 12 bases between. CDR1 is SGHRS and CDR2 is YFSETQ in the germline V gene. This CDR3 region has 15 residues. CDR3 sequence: CASSLGRERQETQYF. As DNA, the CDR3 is TGCGCCAGCAGCTTAGGCAGGGAACGCCAAGAGACCCAGTACTTC.

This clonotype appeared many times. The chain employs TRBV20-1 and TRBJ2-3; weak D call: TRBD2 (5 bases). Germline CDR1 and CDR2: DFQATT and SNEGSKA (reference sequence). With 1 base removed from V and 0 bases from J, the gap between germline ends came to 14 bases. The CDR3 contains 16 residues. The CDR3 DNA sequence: TGCAGTGCTAGAGTTGTGCGGGTACCTAGCACAGATACGCAGTATTTT. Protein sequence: CSARVVRVPSTDTQYF.

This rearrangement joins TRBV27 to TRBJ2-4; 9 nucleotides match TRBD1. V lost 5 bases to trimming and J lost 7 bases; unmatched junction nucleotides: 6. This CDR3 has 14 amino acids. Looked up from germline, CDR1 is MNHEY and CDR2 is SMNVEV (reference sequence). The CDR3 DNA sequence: TGTGCCAGCAGTCCCACAGGGGGCCGTAACATTCAGTACTTC. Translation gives CASSPTGGRNIQYF.

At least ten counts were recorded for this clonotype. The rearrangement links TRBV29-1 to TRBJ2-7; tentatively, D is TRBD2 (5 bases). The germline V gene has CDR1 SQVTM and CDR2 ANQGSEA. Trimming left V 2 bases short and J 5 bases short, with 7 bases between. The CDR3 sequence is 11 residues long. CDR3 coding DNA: TGCAGCGTTGAATCGGGGAACGAGCAGTACTTC. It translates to CSVESGNEQYF.